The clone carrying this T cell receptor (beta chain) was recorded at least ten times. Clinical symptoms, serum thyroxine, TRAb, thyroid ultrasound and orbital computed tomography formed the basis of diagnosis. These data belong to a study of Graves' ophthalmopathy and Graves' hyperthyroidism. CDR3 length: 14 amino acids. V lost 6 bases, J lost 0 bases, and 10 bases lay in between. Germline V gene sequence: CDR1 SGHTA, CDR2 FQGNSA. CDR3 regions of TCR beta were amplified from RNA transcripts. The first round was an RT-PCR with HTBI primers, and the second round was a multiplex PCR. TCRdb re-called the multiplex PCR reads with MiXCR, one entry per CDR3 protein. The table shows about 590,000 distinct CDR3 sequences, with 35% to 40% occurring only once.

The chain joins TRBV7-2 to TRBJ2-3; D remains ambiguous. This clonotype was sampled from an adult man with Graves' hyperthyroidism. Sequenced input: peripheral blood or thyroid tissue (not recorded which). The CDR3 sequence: CASSLNPSTDTQYF. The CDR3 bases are TGTGCCAGCAGTCTGAACCCTAGCACAGATACGCAGTATTTT.